The clone carrying this TCR beta chain was found once. The target antigen is unknown. These data are taken from a study of cytomegalovirus exposure and HLA in healthy donors. At the level of the study: Of all 380 or so donors who were genotyped, 81% belonged to the Caucasian-associated ancestry cluster.

The PCR used 60 Vbeta and 13 Jbeta primers. The method was immunoSEQ multiplex PCR; TCRdb's version includes in-frame clones alone and lacks a portion of them. This sample has over 140,000 clones, with 82% found just once. Whole-study findings and limits: CMV serostatus was the only recorded immune exposure for donors. The classifier, whose performance was assessed in both the original and validation cohorts, reportedly diagnosed cytomegalovirus status with high specificity and sensitivity. Versus the roughly 670-donor mean, an Asian-associated ancestry cluster reportedly showed fewer N-insertions in a later analysis.

Germline V gene sequence: CDR1 SGDLS, CDR2 YYNGEE. Trimming cost V 2 bases and J 1 base, with 12 bases left between them. The CDR3 has 15 residues. The sample comprised PBMCs. The chain employs TRBV9 and TRBJ1-1; D is perhaps TRBD1 (6 bases). The TCR was taken from a man aged 25 to 45 in good health and CMV-seropositive. The CDR3 DNA reads as TGTGCCAGCAGCGTGGCAGGGGCGCGGAACACTGAAGCTTTCTTT. It specifies CASSVAGARNTEAFF.